This entry lists 11 T cell receptor beta chains sequenced from one sample in a study of cytotoxic CD8 clonotypes in ibrutinib-treated CLL. TCRdb's copy holds only in-frame clones and misses some; the assay was immunoSEQ multiplex PCR. The table lists fewer than 400,000 clones, 67% of them singletons. The material was PBMCs, obtained after 36 months of ibrutinib treatment. All receptors come from a human donor with chronic lymphocytic leukemia.

This clone came up a few times. This chain connects TRBV7-9 to TRBJ2-3; D uncertain. The CDR3 consists of 13 residues. V was trimmed by 6 bases and J by 5 bases, leaving 12 bases between them. CDR1 is SEHNR and CDR2 is FQNEAQ in the germline V gene (reference sequence). The CDR3 reads CASSKVSGDTQYF. In DNA, the CDR3 is TGTGCCAGCAGTAAAGTTTCGGGAGATACGCAGTATTTT.

V gene TRBV12-5 combines with J gene TRBJ2-7, with TRBD1 matching over 8 bases. V trimming: 3 bases; J trimming: 2 bases; junction bases outside the gene matches: 6. The CDR3 spans 15 residues. Germline V gene data show CDR1 as LGHNT and CDR2 as FRNRAP. The chain's CDR3 is CASGFRDRRPYEQYF. In DNA form, the CDR3 reads TGTGCTAGTGGTTTTCGGGACAGGAGACCCTACGAGCAGTACTTC.

This rearrangement joins TRBV14 to TRBJ1-1, with a weak D call TRBD1 (5 bases). Trimming removed 4 bases at V and 1 base at J, with 7 bases between. Germline V lookup: CDR1 SGHDN, CDR2 FVKESK. The CDR3 is 13 amino acids. CDR3 region: CASSLGQNTEAFF. In DNA, the CDR3 is TGTGCCAGCAGCCTTGGACAGAACACTGAAGCTTTCTTT.

The chain employs TRBV5-1 and TRBJ2-1, with a tentative D call TRBD1 (5 bases). Per the germline V gene, CDR1 is SGHRS and CDR2 is YFSETQ. This CDR3 contains 14 residues. The V end was cut by 4 bases, the J end by 4 bases, with 12 bases between. CDR3 in DNA: TGCGCCAGCAGCATGACCCAGGGTTACAATGAGCAGTTCTTC. It specifies CASSMTQGYNEQFF.

The chain combines TRBV5-1 with TRBJ2-5; D might be TRBD1 (6 bases). CDR3 size: 16 residues. Germline V CDR1 and CDR2: SGHRS, YFSETQ. Trimming left V 0 bases short and J 5 bases short, with 17 bases between. CDR3 sequence: CASSLVSGRGRETQYF. In DNA, the CDR3 is TGCGCCAGCAGCTTGGTTTCGGGCAGGGGAAGGGAGACCCAGTACTTC.

V is TRBV6-5 and J is TRBJ1-4; D is possibly TRBD1 (6 bases). Trimming pared 2 bases from V and 4 bases from J, leaving 8 bases between. Germline V gives CDR1 MNHEY, CDR2 SVGAGI. The CDR3 runs to 14 residues. CDR3: CASSYRGHNEKLFF. CDR3 bases: TGTGCCAGCAGTTACAGGGGACATAATGAAAAACTGTTTTTT.

The chain combines TRBV29-1 with TRBJ2-3; D remains unclear. V shed 5 bases and J shed 2 bases, with 14 bases lying between them. This CDR3 has 14 residues. The V gene's germline CDR1 is SQVTM and CDR2 ANQGSEA. The CDR3 DNA follows: TGCAGCGTTAGAAGTGAGTTATACACAGATACGCAGTATTTT. Amino acid sequence: CSVRSELYTDTQYF.

This sequence joins TRBV5-1 and TRBJ2-5; D tentatively reads TRBD1 or TRBD2 (5 bases each). V was trimmed by 1 base and J by 4 bases, leaving 20 bases between them. Germline V gene sequence: CDR1 SGHRS, CDR2 YFSETQ. The CDR3 is 17 residues long. The DNA of the CDR3 is TGCGCCAGCAGCTTGACACCAGGGTACGGGGAGCGAGAGACCCAGTACTTC. This codes for CASSLTPGYGERETQYF.

This clone was seen more than once but under ten times. The gene calls are TRBV18 and TRBJ1-1; D gene uncertain. Germline values: CDR1 KGHSH, CDR2 LQKENI. This CDR3 region has 16 residues. Trimming shortened V by 2 bases and J by 5 bases, and 18 bases separated the two germline ends. CDR3 bases: TGTGCCAGCTCACCAGCCGGGCGGGTGTCCGGGACTGAAGCTTTCTTT. It encodes CASSPAGRVSGTEAFF.

This clone was seen a handful of times. The gene calls are TRBV28 and TRBJ1-2; D call uncertain. The CDR3 extends over 12 amino acids. V was shortened by 7 bases and J by 2 bases, with 8 bases between the two germline ends. Germline values: CDR1 MDHEN, CDR2 SYDVKM. DNA of the CDR3: TGTGCCAGCACTGGGTTCAACTATGGCTACACCTTC. Translating it yields CASTGFNYGYTF.

This chain uses TRBV19 with TRBJ2-5; the D gene is possibly TRBD1 (6 bases). The germline gives CDR1 LNHDA, CDR2 SQIVND (reference sequence). CDR3 size: 13 residues. V lost 4 bases and J 3 bases, leaving 9 bases between the germline ends. The CDR3 bases are TGTGCCAGTAGTAGGGCAGGGGAAGAGACCCAGTACTTC. Translating it yields CASSRAGEETQYF. Combining the CDR3 with reference TRBV19 and TRBJ2-5 gives the whole variable domain DGGITQSPKYLFRKEGQNVTLSCEQNLNHDAMYWYRQDPGQGLRLIYYSQIVNDFQKGDIAEGYSVSREKKESFPLTVTSAQKNPTAFYLCASSRAGEETQYFGPGTRLLVL.